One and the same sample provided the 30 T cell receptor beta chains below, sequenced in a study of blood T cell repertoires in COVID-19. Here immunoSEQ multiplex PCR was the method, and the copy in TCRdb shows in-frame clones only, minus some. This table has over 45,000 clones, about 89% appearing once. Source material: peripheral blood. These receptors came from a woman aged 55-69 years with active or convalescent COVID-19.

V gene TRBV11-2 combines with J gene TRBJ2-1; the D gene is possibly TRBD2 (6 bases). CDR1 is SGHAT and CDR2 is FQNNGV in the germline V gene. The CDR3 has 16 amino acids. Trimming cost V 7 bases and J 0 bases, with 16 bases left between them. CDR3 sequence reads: CASTHPGLASYNEQFF. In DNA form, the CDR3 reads TGTGCCAGCACGCATCCGGGACTTGCCTCCTACAATGAGCAGTTCTTC.

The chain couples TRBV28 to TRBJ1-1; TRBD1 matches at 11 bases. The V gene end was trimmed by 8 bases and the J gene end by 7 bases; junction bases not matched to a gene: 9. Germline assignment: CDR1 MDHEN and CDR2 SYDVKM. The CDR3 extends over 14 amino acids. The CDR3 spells CASGSWTGGVEAFF. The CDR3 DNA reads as TGTGCCAGCGGATCTTGGACAGGGGGCGTTGAAGCTTTCTTT.

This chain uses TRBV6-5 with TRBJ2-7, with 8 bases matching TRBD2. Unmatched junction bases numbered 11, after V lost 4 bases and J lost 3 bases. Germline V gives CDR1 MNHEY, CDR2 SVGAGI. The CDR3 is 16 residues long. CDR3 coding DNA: TGTGCCAGCAGTTTTACCGATTTAGCGGGGAACTACGAGCAGTACTTC. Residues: CASSFTDLAGNYEQYF.

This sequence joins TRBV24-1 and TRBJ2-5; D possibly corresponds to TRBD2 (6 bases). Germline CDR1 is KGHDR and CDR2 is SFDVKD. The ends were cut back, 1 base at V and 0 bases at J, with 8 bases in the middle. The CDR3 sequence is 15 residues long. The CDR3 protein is CATSDLRLDQETQYF. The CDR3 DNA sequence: TGTGCCACCAGTGATTTACGACTAGACCAAGAGACCCAGTACTTC.

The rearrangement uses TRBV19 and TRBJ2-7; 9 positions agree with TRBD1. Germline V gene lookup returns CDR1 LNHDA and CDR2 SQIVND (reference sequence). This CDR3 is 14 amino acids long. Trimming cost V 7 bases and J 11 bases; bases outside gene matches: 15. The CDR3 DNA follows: TGTGCCAGTACCCCTCGGACAGGGGAAATGAGAAAGTACTTC. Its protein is CASTPRTGEMRKYF.

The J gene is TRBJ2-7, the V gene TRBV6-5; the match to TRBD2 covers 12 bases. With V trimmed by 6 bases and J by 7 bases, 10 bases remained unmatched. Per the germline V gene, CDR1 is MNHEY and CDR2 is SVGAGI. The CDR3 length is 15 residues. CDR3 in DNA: TGTGCCAGCAGCACTAGCGGGAGGAGGATGGAAGAGCAGTACTTC. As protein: CASSTSGRRMEEQYF.

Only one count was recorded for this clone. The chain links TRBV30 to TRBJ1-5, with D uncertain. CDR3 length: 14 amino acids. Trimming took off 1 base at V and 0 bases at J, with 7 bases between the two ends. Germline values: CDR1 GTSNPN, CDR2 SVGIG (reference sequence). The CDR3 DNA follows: TGTGCCTGGAGTGGTATCCGTAGCAATCAGCCCCAGCATTTT. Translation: CAWSGIRSNQPQHF.

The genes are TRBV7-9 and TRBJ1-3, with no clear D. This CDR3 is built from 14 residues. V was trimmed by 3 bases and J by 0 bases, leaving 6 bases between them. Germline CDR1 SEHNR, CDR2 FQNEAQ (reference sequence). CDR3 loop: CASSLTLSGNTIYF. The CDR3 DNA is TGTGCCAGCAGCTTGACACTCTCTGGAAACACCATATATTTT.

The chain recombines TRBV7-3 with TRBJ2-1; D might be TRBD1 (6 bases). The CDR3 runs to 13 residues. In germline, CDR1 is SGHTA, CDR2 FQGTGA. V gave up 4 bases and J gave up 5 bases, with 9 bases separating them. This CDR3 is CASSWAGDNEQFF. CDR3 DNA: TGTGCCAGCAGCTGGGCAGGGGACAATGAGCAGTTCTTC. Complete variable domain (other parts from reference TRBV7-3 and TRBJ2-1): GAGVSQTPSNKVTEKGKYVELRCDPISGHTALYWYRQSLGQGPEFLIYFQGTGAADDSGLPNDRFFAVRPEGSVSTLKIQRTERGDSAVYLCASSWAGDNEQFFGPGTRLTVL.

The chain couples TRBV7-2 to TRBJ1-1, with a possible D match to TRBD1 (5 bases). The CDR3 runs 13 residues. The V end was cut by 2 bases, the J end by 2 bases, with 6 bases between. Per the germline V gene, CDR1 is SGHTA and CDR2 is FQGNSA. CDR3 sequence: CASSLQGNTEAFF. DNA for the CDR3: TGTGCCAGCAGCTTACAGGGAAACACTGAAGCTTTCTTT.

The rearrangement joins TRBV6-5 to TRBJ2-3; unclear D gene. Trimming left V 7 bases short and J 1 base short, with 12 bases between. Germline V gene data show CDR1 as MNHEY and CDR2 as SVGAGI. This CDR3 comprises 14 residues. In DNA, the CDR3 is TGTGCCAGCATTCGGTCCAAAGGCACAGATACGCAGTATTTT. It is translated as CASIRSKGTDTQYF.

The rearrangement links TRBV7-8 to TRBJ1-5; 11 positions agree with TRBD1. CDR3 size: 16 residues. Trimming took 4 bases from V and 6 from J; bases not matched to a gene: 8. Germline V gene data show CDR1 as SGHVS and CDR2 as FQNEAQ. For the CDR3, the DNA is TGTGCCAGCAGCTCATTGGACAGGGGGCTGTTTCAGCCCCAGCATTTT. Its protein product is CASSSLDRGLFQPQHF.

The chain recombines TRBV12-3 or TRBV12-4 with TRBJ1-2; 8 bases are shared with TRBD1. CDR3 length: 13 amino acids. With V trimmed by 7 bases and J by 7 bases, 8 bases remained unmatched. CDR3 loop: CASTSGGRSGYTF. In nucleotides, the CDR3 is TGTGCCAGCACCTCAGGGGGCCGGTCTGGCTACACCTTC.

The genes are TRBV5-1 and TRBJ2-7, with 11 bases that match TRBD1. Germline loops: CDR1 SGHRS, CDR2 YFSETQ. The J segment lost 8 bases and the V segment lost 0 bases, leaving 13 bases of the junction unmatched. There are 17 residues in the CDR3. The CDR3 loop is CASSLGVGGQGADQQYF. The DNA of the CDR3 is TGCGCCAGCAGCTTGGGAGTGGGAGGACAGGGGGCGGATCAGCAGTACTTC.

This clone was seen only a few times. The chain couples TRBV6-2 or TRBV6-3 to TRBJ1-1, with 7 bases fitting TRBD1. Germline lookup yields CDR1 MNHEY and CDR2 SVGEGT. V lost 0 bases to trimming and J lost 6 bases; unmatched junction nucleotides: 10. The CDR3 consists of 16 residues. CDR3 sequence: CASSYSLVTGTSEAFF. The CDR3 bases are TGTGCCAGCAGTTACTCGTTAGTGACAGGGACCTCTGAAGCTTTCTTT.

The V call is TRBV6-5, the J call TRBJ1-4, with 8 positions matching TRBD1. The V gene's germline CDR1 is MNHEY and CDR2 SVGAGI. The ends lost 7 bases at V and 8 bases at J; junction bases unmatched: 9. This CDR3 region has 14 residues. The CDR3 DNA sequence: TGTGCCAGCACCGACACAGGGGGAGGAGAAAAACTGTTTTTT. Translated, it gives CASTDTGGGEKLFF.

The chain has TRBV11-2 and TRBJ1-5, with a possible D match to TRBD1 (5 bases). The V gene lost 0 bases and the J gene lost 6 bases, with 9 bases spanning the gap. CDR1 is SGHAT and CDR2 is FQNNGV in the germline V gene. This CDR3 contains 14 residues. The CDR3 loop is CASSLDVGAQPQHF. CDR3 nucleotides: TGTGCCAGCAGCTTAGACGTAGGGGCTCAGCCCCAGCATTTT. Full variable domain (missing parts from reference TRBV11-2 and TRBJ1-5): EAGVAQSPRYKIIEKRQSVAFWCNPISGHATLYWYQQILGQGPKLLIQFQNNGVVDDSQLPKDRFSAERLKGVDSTLKIQPAKLEDSAVYLCASSLDVGAQPQHFGDGTRLSIL.

As DNA, the CDR3 is TGTGCCACCACGGACAGGGGCAGGTACGAGCAGTACTTC. Residues: CATTDRGRYEQYF. The chain recombines TRBV15 with TRBJ2-7; 9 bases are a match to TRBD1. The CDR3 consists of 13 residues. Germline V gene sequence: CDR1 LNHNV, CDR2 YYDKDF (reference sequence). Trimming cost V 7 bases and J 4 bases; bases outside gene matches: 5.

CDR3: CASSLSRGYNEQFF. The CDR3 nucleotides read TGTGCCAGCAGTTTATCCCGAGGGTACAATGAGCAGTTCTTC. The genes are TRBV28 and TRBJ2-1, with a weak D call TRBD2 (5 bases). This CDR3 spans 14 amino acids. Germline V lookup: CDR1 MDHEN, CDR2 SYDVKM. V dropped 1 base and J dropped 4 bases, with 8 bases sitting between them.

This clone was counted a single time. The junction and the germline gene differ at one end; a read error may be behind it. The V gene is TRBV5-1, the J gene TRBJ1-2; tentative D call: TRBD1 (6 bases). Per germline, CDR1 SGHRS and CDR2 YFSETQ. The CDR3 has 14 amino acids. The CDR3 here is CASRLGQPNYGYTF. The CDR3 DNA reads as TGCGCCAGCAGGTTGGGACAACCTAACTATGGCTACACCTTC.

The CDR3 protein is CASSVGAVDSPLHF. The CDR3 DNA sequence: TGTGCCAGCAGCGTAGGGGCAGTCGATTCACCCCTCCACTTT. This sequence joins TRBV9 and TRBJ1-6; no clear D gene. The CDR3 totals 14 residues. V was clipped by 0 bases and J by 8 bases, with 9 bases between them. Germline V gene data show CDR1 as SGDLS and CDR2 as YYNGEE.

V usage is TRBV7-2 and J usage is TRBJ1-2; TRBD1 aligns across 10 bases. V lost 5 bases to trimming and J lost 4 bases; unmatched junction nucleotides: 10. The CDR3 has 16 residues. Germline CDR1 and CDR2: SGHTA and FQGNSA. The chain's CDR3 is CASSNRDRGPTYGYTF. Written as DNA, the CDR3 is TGTGCCAGCAGCAACAGGGACAGGGGTCCCACCTATGGCTACACCTTC.

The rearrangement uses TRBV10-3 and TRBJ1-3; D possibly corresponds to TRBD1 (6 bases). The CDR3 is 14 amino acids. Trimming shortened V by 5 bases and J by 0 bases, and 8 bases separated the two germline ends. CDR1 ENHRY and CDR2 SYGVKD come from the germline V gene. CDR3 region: CAISRTDSGNTIYF. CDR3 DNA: TGTGCCATCAGTAGGACAGACTCTGGAAACACCATATATTTT.

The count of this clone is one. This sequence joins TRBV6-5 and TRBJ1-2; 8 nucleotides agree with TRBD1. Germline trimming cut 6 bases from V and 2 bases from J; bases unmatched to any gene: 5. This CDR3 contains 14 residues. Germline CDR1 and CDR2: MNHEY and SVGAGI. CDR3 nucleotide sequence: TGTGCCAGCAGACCTCCAGGGGGCAACTATGGCTACACCTTC. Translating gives CASRPPGGNYGYTF.

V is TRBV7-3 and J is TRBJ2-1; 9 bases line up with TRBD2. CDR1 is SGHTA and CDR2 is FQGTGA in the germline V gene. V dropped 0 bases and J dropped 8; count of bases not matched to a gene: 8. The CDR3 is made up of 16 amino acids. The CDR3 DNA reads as TGTGCCAGCAGCTTAACGTTCCAGCGGGGGGCGGATGAGCAGTTCTTC. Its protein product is CASSLTFQRGADEQFF.

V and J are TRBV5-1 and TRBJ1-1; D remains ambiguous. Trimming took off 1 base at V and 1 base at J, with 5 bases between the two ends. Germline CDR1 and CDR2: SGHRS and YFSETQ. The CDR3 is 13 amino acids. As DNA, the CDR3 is TGCGCCAGCAGCTTGCGAGAGAACACTGAAGCTTTCTTT. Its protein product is CASSLRENTEAFF.

Written as DNA, the CDR3 is TGTGCCTGGAGGGCGGGGAACTATGGCTACACCTTC. Its protein product is CAWRAGNYGYTF. The genes are TRBV30 and TRBJ1-2; D not certain. The germline V gene encodes CDR1 GTSNPN and CDR2 SVGIG (reference sequence). Trimming removed 3 bases from V and 2 bases from J, with 7 bases in between. The CDR3 consists of 12 residues.

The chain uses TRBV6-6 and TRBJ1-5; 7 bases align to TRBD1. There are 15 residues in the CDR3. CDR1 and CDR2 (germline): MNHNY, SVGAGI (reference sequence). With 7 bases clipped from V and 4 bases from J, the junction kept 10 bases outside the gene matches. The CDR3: CASNLQGSGNQPQHF. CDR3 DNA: TGTGCCAGCAATTTACAGGGGAGTGGGAATCAGCCCCAGCATTTT.

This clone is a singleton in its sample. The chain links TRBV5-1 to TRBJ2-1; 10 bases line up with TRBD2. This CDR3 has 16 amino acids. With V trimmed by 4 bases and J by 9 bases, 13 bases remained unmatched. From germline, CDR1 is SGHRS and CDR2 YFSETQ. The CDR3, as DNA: TGCGCCAGCAGCCAATTCCTAGCGGGAGCAATTGGTGAGCAGTTCTTC. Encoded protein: CASSQFLAGAIGEQFF.

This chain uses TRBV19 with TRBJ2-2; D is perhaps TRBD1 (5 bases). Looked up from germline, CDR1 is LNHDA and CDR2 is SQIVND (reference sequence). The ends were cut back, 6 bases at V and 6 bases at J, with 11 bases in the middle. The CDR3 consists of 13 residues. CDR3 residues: CASSVKGSGELFF. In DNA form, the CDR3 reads TGTGCCAGTAGCGTAAAGGGGTCCGGGGAGCTGTTTTTT.